One T cell receptor beta chain is described in this entry. The entry originates in a study of blood T cell repertoires in COVID-19. Study background: Some COVID-19 samples were acute and others convalescent; all came from the United States, Italy and Spain.

The V end was cut by 4 bases, the J end by 3 bases, with 13 bases between. The CDR3 totals 14 residues. Germline V gene lookup returns CDR1 SGHKS and CDR2 YYEKEE (reference sequence). Original handling: Scientists estimated how many nucleated cells there were by amplifying reference gene primers. The repertoire was sequenced with immunoSEQ multiplex PCR; TCRdb's copy has only in-frame clones and lacks some. That table gives V, J and clone size, and the DNA gave D and trimming. Of approximately 28,000 clones listed, around 74% are singletons. This chain joins TRBV5-5 and TRBJ2-5; a weak D match, TRBD1 (6 bases). The clonotype was recovered from a woman in her seventies with active or convalescent COVID-19. The specimen sequenced was peripheral blood. The CDR3 loop reads CASSSLRGKETQYF. CDR3 DNA sequence: TGTGCCAGCAGCAGTTTGAGGGGGAAAGAGACCCAGTACTTC.